This T cell receptor (beta chain) is drawn from a study of high-grade serous ovarian cancer treatment subgroups. Overall study findings and caveats: Different patients shared almost no repertoire; same-patient tumors shared 0.11 to 0.79. Higher neoantigen levels went with greater TCR clonal relatedness.

The germline gives CDR1 GTSNPN, CDR2 SVGIG (reference sequence). V was clipped by 3 bases and J by 4 bases, with 12 bases between them. The CDR3 sequence is 13 residues long. A remark on this clone: The antigen remains undetermined.

Tumor tissue was taken before any definitive surgery or chemotherapy was given. The protocol was immunoSEQ multiplex PCR, while the TCRdb copy is restricted to in-frame clones and leaves out a portion. In the table there are about 30,000 clones, around four fifths of which are singletons. The chain joins TRBV30 to TRBJ1-2; D may be TRBD1 (5 bases). Material for sequencing was tumor tissue. The sequence was collected from a human donor with high-grade serous ovarian cancer. This chain's CDR3 is CAWRSGFSYGYTF. CDR3 nucleotide sequence: TGTGCCTGGAGGTCAGGGTTTAGCTATGGCTACACCTTC.